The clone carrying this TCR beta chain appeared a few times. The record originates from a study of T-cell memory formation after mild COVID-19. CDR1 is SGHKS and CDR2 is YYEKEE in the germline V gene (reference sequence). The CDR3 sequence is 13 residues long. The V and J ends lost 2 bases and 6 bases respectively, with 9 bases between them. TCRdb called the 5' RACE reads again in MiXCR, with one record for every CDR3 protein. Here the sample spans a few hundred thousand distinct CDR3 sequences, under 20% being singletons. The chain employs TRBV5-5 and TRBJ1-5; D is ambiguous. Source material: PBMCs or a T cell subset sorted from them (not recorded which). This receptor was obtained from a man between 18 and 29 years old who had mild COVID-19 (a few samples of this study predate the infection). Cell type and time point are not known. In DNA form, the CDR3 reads TGTGCCAGCAGCTTAGGATTAGGTCAGCCCCAGCATTTT. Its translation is CASSLGLGQPQHF.